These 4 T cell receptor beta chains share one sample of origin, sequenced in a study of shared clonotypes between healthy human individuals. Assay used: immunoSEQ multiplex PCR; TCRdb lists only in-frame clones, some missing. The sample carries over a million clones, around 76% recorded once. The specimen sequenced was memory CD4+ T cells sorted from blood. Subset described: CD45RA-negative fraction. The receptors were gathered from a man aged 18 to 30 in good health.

The CDR3: CASSQRAGGNSPLHF. CDR3 bases: TGTGCCAGCAGCCAGAGGGCAGGGGGCAATTCACCCCTCCACTTT. The rearrangement joins TRBV7-2 to TRBJ1-6; 8 bases agree with TRBD1. This CDR3 is built from 15 residues. Germline lookup yields CDR1 SGHTA and CDR2 FQGNSA. V lost 5 bases and J lost 7; bases outside the gene matches: 7.

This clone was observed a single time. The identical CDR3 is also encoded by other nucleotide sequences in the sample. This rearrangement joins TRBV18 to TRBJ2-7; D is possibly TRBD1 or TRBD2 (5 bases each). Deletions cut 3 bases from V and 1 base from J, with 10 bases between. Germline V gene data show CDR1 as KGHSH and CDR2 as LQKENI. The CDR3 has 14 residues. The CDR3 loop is CASSPGTESYEQYF. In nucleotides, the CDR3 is TGTGCCAGCTCACCCGGGACGGAGTCCTACGAGCAGTACTTC.

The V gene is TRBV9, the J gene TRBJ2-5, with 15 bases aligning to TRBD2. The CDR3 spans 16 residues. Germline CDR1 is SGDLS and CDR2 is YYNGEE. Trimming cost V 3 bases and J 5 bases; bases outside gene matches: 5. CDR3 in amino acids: CASSAGLAGGQETQYF. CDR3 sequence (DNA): TGTGCCAGCAGCGCCGGACTAGCGGGGGGGCAGGAGACCCAGTACTTC.

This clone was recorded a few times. The CDR3 DNA follows: TGTGCCAGCCCGGAGCCCAGGGCGGCCGGGGAGCTGTTTTTT. The encoded protein is CASPEPRAAGELFF. This chain links TRBV6-1 with TRBJ2-2; D is possibly TRBD1 (5 bases). The CDR3 runs 14 residues. The V end was cut by 8 bases, the J end by 6 bases, with 16 bases between. Germline lookup yields CDR1 MNHNS and CDR2 SASEGT.